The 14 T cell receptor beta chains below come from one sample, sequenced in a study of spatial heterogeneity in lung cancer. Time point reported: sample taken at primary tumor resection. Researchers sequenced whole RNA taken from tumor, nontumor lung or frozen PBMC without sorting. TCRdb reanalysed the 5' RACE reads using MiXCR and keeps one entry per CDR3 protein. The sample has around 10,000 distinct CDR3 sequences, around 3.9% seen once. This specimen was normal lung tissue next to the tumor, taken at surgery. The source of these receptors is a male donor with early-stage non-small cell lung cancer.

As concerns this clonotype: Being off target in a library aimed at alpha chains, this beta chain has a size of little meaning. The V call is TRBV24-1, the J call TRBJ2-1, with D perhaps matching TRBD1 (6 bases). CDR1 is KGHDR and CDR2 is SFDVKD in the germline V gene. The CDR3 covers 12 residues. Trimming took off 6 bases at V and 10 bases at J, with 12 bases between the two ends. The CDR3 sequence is CATSLGDTEQFF. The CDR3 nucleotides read TGTGCCACCAGTTTGGGGGACACCGAGCAGTTCTTC.

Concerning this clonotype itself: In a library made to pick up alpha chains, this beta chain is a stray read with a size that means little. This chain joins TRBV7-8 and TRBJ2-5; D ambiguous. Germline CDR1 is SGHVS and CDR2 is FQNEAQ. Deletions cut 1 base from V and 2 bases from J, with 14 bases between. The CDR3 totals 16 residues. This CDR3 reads CASSLGLAGRQETQYF. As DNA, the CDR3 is TGTGCCAGCAGCTTAGGGCTCGCCGGACGACAAGAGACCCAGTACTTC. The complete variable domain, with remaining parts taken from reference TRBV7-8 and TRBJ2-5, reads GAGVSQSPRYKVAKRGQDVALRCDPISGHVSLFWYQQALGQGPEFLTYFQNEAQLDKSGLPSDRFFAERPEGSVSTLKIQRTQQEDSAVYLCASSLGLAGRQETQYFGPGTRLLVL.

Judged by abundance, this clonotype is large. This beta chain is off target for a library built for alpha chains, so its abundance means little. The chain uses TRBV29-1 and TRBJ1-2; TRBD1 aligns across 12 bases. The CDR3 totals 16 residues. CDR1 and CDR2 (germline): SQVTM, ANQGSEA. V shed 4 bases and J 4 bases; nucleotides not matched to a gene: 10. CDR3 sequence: CSVVAGTGGAGYGYTF. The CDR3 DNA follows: TGCAGCGTTGTAGCCGGGACAGGGGGCGCGGGCTATGGCTACACCTTC.

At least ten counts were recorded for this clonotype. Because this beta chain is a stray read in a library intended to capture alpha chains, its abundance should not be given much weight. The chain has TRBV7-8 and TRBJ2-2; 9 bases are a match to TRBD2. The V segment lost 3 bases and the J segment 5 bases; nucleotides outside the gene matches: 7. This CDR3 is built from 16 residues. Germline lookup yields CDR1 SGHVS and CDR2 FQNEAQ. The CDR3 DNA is TGTGCCAGCAGCTTCGCCGCGGGAGGGGGGACCGGGGAGCTGTTTTTT. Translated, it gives CASSFAAGGGTGELFF.

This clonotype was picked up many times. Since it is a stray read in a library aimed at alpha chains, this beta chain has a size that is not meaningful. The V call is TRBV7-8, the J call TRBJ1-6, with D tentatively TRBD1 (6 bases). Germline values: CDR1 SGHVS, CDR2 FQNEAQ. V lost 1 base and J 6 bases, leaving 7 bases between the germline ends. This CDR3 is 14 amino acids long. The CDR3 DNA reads TGTGCCAGCAGCTTAGACAGGGCTAATTCACCCCTCCACTTT. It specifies CASSLDRANSPLHF.

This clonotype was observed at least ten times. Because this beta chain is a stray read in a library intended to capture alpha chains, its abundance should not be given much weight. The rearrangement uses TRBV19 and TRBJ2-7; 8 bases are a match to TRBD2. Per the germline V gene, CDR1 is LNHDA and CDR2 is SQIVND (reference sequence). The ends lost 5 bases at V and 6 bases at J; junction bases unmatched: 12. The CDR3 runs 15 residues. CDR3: CASSVLAGPFGEQYF. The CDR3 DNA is TGTGCCAGTAGTGTGCTAGCGGGTCCCTTTGGCGAGCAGTACTTC. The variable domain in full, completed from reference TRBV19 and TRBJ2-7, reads DGGITQSPKYLFRKEGQNVTLSCEQNLNHDAMYWYRQDPGQGLRLIYYSQIVNDFQKGDIAEGYSVSREKKESFPLTVTSAQKNPTAFYLCASSVLAGPFGEQYFGPGTRLTVT.

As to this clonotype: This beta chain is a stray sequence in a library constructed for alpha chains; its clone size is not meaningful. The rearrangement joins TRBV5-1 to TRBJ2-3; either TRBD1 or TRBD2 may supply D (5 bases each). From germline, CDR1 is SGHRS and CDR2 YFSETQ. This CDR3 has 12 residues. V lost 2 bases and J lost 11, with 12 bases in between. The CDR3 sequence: CASSFSQGEQYF. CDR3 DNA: TGCGCCAGCAGCTTCAGTCAGGGAGAGCAGTATTTT.

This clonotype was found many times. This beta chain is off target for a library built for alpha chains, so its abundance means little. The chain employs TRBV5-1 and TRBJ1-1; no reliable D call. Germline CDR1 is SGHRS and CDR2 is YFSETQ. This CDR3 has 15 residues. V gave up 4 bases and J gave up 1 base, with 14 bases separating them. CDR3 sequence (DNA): TGCGCCAGCAGCATACAGCAAAATTCGAACACTGAAGCTTTCTTT. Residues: CASSIQQNSNTEAFF. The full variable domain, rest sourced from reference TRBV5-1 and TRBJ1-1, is KAGVTQTPRYLIKTRGQQVTLSCSPISGHRSVSWYQQTPGQGLQFLFEYFSETQRNKGNFPGRFSGRQFSNSRSEMNVSTLELGDSALYLCASSIQQNSNTEAFFGQGTRLTVV.

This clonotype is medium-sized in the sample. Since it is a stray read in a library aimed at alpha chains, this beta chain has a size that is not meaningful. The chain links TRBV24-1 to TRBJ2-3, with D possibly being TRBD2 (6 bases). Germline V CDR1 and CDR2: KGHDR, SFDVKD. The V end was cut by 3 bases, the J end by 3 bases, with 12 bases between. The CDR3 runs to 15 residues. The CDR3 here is CATSDGWGRTDTQYF. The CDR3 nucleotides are TGTGCCACCAGTGATGGGTGGGGGAGGACAGATACGCAGTATTTT.

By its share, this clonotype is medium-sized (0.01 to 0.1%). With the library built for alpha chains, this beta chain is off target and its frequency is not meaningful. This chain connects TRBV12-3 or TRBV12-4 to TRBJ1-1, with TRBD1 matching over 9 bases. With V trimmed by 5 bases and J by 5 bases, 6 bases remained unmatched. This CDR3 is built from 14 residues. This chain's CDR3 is CASSPGTGRTEAFF. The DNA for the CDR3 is TGTGCCAGCAGTCCGGGGACAGGGCGGACTGAAGCTTTCTTT.

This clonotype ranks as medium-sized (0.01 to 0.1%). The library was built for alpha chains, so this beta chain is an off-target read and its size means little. CDR3 coding DNA: TGTGCCAGCAGTATGAGACGAAAGATCAACACTGAAGCTTTCTTT. This translates into CASSMRRKINTEAFF. V usage is TRBV27 and J usage is TRBJ1-1, with D unresolved. In germline, CDR1 is MNHEY, CDR2 SMNVEV (reference sequence). The CDR3 is 15 amino acids. Trimming stripped 5 bases from V and 2 bases from J, with 15 bases between.

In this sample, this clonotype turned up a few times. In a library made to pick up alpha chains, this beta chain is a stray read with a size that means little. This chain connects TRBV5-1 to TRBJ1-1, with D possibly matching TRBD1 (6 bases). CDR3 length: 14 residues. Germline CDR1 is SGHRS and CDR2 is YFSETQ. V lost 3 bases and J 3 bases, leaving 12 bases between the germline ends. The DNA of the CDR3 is TGCGCCAGCAGCTCCAGGGGTTCAGACACTGAAGCTTTCTTT. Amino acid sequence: CASSSRGSDTEAFF.

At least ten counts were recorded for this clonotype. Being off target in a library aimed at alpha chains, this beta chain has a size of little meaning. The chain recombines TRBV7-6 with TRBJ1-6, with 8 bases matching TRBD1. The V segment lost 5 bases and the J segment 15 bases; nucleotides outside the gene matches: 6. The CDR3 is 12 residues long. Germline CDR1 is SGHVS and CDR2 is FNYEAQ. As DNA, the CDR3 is TGTGCCAGCAGCCAGACAGGGGAGTTCCTCCACTTT. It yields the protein CASSQTGEFLHF.

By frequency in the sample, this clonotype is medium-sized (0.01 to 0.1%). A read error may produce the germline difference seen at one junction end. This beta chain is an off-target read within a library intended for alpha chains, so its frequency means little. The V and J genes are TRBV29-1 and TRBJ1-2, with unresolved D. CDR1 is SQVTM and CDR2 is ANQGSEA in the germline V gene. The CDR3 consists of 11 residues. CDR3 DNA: TGCAGCGTTGAGCAGGACCCCATTAGATCTTTC. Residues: CSVEQDPIRSF. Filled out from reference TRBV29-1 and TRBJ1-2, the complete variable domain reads SAVISQKPSRDICQRGTSLTIQCQVDSQVTMMFWYRQQPGQSLTLIATANQGSEATYESGFVIDKFPISRPNLTFSTLTVSNMSPEDSSIYLCSVEQDPIRSFGSGTRLTVV.